This T cell receptor (beta chain) stems from a study of T cells after yellow fever vaccination. Broader study findings: Subsequent booster samples again held most clones from primary vaccination (96% CD4, 85% to 90% CD8).

A word on this clonotype: Its antigen is as yet unknown.

Template switching by 5'RACE produced TCR cDNA, adding a universal primer site and UMIs. TCRdb re-analysed the 5' RACE reads in MiXCR, keeping a single row per CDR3 protein. The table lists under 100,000 distinct CDR3 sequences, approximately 6.3% of them singletons, with about 40% in the top ten. The CDR3 totals 12 residues. Per the germline V gene, CDR1 is SGHAT and CDR2 is FQNNGV. Trimming stripped 5 bases from V and 3 bases from J, with 8 bases between. The sequence came from a man younger than 30 who received the YFV17D yellow fever vaccine. The specimen comprised CD8+ T cells sorted from PBMCs, sampled 10 days after the yellow fever booster vaccination. This chain uses TRBV11-2 with TRBJ2-7; D gene ambiguous. The CDR3 here is CASSAHSYEQYF. CDR3 nucleotides: TGTGCCAGCAGCGCCCACAGCTACGAGCAGTACTTC.